The clone carrying this TCR beta chain was detected a few times. The data stem from a study of blood T cell repertoires in COVID-19. Trimming took 2 bases from V and 4 from J; bases not matched to a gene: 6. Germline loops: CDR1 MDHEN, CDR2 SYDVKM. The CDR3 contains 16 residues. Clones were sequenced by immunoSEQ multiplex PCR, and TCRdb holds only the in-frame ones, with some missing. The data show about 170,000 clones, around 83% seen once. The receptor was isolated from an elderly woman in a cohort sampled during active or convalescent COVID-19. The V call is TRBV28, the J call TRBJ1-2; 11 bases are shared with TRBD1. Sequenced input: peripheral blood. The CDR3 nucleotides read TGTGCCAGCAGTTTACCGGGACAGGGGGGGAGCTATGGCTACACCTTC. Protein sequence: CASSLPGQGGSYGYTF.